The T cell receptor (beta chain) described here comes from a study of blood T cell repertoires in COVID-19. Study-level information: PBMCs, B-cell-depleted T cells, or T cells were the source of the cDNA or gDNA that made up the material.

Per germline, CDR1 LGHDT and CDR2 YNNKEL (reference sequence). The CDR3 sequence is 15 residues long. V lost 4 bases to trimming and J lost 6 bases; unmatched junction nucleotides: 6. Per the original data handling: From reference gene primer amplification, estimates of nucleated cell counts were derived. Method: immunoSEQ multiplex PCR; TCRdb's copy keeps in-frame clones and lacks some. The DNA gave D and trimming, while V, J and clone size come from that table. The sample shows approximately 110,000 clones, approximately 86% of them seen only once. The TCR originated in a man between 40 and 49 years old with acute or convalescent COVID-19. The rearrangement uses TRBV3-1 (or the pseudogene TRBV3-2) and TRBJ1-6, with 7 positions matching TRBD1. The sequencing input was peripheral blood. The chain's CDR3 is CASSPSTGLNSPLHF. The CDR3 DNA is TGTGCCAGCAGCCCCTCGACAGGGCTTAATTCACCCCTCCACTTT.